This TCR beta chain was identified during a study of neoadjuvant anti-PD-1 for oral cavity cancer. V shed 2 bases and J shed 1 base, with 8 bases lying between them. The germline CDR1 and CDR2 sequences are SGHAT and FQNNGV. The CDR3 is 14 amino acids. The method was immunoSEQ multiplex PCR; TCRdb's version includes in-frame clones alone and lacks a portion of them. The data hold approximately 83,000 clones, with around 80% observed a single time. The material was PBMCs, obtained before nivolumab (anti-PD-1) treatment. This clonotype originated in a person aged 35-79 years with oral cavity squamous cell carcinoma. The rearrangement uses TRBV11-2 and TRBJ1-1; D remains unclear. In DNA, the CDR3 is TGTGCCAGCAGCTTAACTGGGAAGAACACTGAAGCTTTCTTT. Translated: CASSLTGKNTEAFF.